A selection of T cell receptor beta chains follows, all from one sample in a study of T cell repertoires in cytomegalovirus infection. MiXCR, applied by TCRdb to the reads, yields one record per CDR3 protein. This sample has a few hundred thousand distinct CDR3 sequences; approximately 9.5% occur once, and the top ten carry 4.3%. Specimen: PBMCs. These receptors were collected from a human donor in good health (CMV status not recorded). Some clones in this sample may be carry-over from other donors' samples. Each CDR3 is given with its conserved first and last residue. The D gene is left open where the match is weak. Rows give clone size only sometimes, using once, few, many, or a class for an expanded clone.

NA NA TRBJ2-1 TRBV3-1 TGTGCCAGCAGCCAAGGTGGGAACAATGAGCAGTTCTTC CASSQGGNNEQFF
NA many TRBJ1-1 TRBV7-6 TGTGCCAGCAGCTTAGCGCGGACAGAGAACACTGAAGCTTTCTTT CASSLARTENTEAFF
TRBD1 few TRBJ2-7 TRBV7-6 TGTGCCAGCAGCTTAGTCGACAGGGACGAGCAGTACTTC CASSLVDRDEQYF
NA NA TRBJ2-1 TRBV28 TGTGCCAGCAGTTTACTCCCGGGAATCAATGAGCAGTTCTTC CASSLLPGINEQFF
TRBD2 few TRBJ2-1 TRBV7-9 TGTGCCAGCAGCATGGCGATAGCGGGAGCTGAGCAGTTCTTC CASSMAIAGAEQFF
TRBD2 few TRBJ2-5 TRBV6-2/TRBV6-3 TGTGCCAGCAGTTACGCGGGGACTAGCGCTAAAGAGACCCAGTACTTC CASSYAGTSAKETQYF
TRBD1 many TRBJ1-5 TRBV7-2 TGTGCCAGCAGCGCAGGGACAGGGAATCAGCCCCAGCATTTT CASSAGTGNQPQHF
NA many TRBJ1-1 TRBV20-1 TGCAGTGCTCGGGGGAGGGAGAACACTGAAGCTTTCTTT CSARGRENTEAFF
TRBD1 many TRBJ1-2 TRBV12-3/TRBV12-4 TGTGCCAGCAGTCCGGACAGGGGGGGCTACACCTTC CASSPDRGGYTF
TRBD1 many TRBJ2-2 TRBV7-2 TGTGCCAGCAGTCAAGGACAGGGGTGGGAGAAGCTGTTTTTT CASSQGQGWEKLFF
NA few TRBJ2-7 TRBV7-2 TGTGCCAGCAGCTCCCCTGGGACGTTCTACGAGCAGTACTTC CASSSPGTFYEQYF
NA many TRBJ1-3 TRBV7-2 TGTGCCAGCAGCCCTAGATCAGGGGTCGGAAACACCATATATTTT CASSPRSGVGNTIYF
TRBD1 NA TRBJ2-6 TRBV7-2 TGTGCCAGCAGCGCGCGGACAGGGGGCTCCTCTGGGGCCAACGTCCTGACTTTC CASSARTGGSSGANVLTF
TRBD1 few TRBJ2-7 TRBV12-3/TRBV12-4 TGTGCCAGCAGATCTCCGGGACAGGGGGCAAGGCAGTACTTC CASRSPGQGARQYF
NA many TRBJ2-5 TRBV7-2 TGTGCCAGCAGCTTACATATTACCATCGGAGAGACCCAGTACTTC CASSLHITIGETQYF
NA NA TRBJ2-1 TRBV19 TGTGCCAGTAGTAACAACAGGGGACTCTACAATGAGCAGTTCTTC CASSNNRGLYNEQFF
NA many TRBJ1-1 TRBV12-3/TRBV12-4 TGTGCCAGCAGTTTCTGGGAGAAGAACACTGAAGCTTTCTTT CASSFWEKNTEAFF
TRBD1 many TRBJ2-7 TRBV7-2 TGTGCCAGCAGCCCTCCCCGGACAGGGGGCCACGAGCAGTACTTC CASSPPRTGGHEQYF
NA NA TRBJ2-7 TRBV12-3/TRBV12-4 TGTGCCAGCAGTCCCACCGGGACTCTCTCCTACGAGCAGTACTTC CASSPTGTLSYEQYF
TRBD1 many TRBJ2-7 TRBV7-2 TGTGCCACCACTCCGGGACAGGGCTACGAGCAGTACTTC CATTPGQGYEQYF
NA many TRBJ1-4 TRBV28 TGTGCCAGCACCCAAGGTTTGCAGTTTGATGAAAAACTGTTTTTT CASTQGLQFDEKLFF
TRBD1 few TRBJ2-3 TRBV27 TGTGCCACCTCGCCCGGACAGGGTTGGGCTAGCACAGATACGCAGTATTTT CATSPGQGWASTDTQYF
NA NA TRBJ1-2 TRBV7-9 TGTGCCAGCAGGCGAGCAGGGTCTGGCTACACCTTC CASRRAGSGYTF
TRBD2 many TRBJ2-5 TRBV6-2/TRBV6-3 TGTGCCAGCAGTCCCCCGACTAGCGGGAGGGGTGAGACCCAGTACTTC CASSPPTSGRGETQYF
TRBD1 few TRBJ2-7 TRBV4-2 TGTGCCAGCAGCCAGGAGGACAGGGGCCCCTACGAGCAGTACTTC CASSQEDRGPYEQYF
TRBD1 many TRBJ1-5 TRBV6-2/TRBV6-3 TGTGCCAGCAGTTCGGGACAGCCCAATCAGCCCCAGCATTTT CASSSGQPNQPQHF
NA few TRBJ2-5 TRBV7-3 TGTGCCAGCAGCTTAAACCGGGGTGGGACCCAGTACTTC CASSLNRGGTQYF